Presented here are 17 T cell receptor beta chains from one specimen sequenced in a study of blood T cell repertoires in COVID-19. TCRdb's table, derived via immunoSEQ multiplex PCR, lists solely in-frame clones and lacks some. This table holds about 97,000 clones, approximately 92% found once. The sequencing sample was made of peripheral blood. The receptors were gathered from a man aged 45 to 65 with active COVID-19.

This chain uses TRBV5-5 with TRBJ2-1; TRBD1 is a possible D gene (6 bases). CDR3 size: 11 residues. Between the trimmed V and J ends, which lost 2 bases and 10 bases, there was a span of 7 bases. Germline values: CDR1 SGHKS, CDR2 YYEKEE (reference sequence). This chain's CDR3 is CASSFGQEQFF. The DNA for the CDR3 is TGTGCCAGCAGCTTTGGACAGGAGCAGTTCTTC.

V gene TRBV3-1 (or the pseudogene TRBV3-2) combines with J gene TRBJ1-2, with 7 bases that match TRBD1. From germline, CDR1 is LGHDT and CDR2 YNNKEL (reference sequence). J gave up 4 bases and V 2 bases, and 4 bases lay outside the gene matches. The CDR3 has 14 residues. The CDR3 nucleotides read TGTGCCAGCAGCCAAACCGGGACAGCCTATGGCTACACCTTC. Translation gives CASSQTGTAYGYTF.

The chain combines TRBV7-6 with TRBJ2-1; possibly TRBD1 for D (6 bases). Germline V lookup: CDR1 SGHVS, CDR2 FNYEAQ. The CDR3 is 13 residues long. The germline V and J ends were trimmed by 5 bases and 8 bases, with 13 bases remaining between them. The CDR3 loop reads CASSTYRAHEQFF. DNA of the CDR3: TGTGCCAGCAGCACGTACAGGGCCCATGAGCAGTTCTTC.

In DNA form, the CDR3 reads TGTGCCAGCAGCTTAGGCAAGAGGGTACGCGGCGCAGATACGCAGTATTTT. Translating it yields CASSLGKRVRGADTQYF. The chain combines TRBV13 with TRBJ2-3; TRBD2 might be the D (5 bases). The CDR3 spans 17 residues. Germline V gene lookup returns CDR1 PRHDT and CDR2 FYEKMQ (reference sequence). V dropped 0 bases and J dropped 4 bases, with 17 bases sitting between them.

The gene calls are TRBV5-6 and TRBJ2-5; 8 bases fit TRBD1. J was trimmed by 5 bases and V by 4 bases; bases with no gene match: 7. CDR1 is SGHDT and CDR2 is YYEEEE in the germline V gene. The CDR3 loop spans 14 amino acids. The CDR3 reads CASSGQGYRETQYF. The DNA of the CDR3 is TGTGCCAGCAGCGGACAGGGTTATAGGGAGACCCAGTACTTC. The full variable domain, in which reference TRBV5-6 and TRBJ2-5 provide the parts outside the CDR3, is DAGVTQSPTHLIKTRGQQVTLRCSPKSGHDTVSWYQQALGQGPQFIFQYYEEEERQRGNFPDRFSGHQFPNYSSELNVNALLLGDSALYLCASSGQGYRETQYFGPGTRLLVL.

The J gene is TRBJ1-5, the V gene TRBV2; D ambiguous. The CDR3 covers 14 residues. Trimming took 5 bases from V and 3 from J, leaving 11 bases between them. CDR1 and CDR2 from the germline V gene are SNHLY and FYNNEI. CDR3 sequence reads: CASSLARDNQPQHF. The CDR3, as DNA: TGTGCCAGCAGTCTAGCTCGCGACAATCAGCCCCAGCATTTT.

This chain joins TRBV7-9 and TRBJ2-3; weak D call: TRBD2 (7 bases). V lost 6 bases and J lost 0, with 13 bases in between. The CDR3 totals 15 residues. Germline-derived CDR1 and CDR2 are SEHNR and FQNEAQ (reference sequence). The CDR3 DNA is TGTGCCAGCAGGGGAGGGGGAGCTAGCACAGATACGCAGTATTTT. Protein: CASRGGGASTDTQYF.

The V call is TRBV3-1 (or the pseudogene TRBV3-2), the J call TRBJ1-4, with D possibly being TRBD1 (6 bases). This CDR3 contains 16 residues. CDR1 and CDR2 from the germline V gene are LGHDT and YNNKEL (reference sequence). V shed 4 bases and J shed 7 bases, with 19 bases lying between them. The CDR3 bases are TGTGCCAGCAGCCTCGGACAGACCACAACGAGTGAAAAACTGTTTTTT. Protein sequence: CASSLGQTTTSEKLFF.

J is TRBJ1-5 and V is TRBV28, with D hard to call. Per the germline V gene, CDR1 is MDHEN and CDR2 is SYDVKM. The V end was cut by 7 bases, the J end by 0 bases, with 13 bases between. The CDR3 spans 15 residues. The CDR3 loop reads CASTSLGYSNQPQHF. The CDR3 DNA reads TGTGCCAGCACTTCCCTCGGTTATAGCAATCAGCCCCAGCATTTT.

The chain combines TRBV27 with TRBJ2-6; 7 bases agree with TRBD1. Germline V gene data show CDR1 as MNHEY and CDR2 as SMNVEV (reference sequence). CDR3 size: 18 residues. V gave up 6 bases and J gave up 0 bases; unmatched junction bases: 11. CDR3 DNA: TGTGCCAGCAGCCGGAAGACAGGGTATCGCTCTGGGGCCAACGTCCTGACTTTC. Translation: CASSRKTGYRSGANVLTF.

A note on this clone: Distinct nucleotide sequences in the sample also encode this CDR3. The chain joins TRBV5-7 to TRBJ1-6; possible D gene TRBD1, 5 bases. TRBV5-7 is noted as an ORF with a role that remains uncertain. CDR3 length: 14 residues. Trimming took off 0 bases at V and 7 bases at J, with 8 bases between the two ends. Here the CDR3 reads CASSLGRGNSPLHF. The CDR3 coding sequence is TGTGCCAGCAGCTTGGGCCGGGGGAATTCACCCCTCCACTTT.

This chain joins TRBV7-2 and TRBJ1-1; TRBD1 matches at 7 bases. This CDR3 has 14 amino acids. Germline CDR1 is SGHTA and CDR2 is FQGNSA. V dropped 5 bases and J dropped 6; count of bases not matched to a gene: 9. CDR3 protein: CASSIQTGLAEAFF. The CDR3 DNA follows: TGTGCCAGCAGCATCCAGACAGGGCTCGCTGAAGCTTTCTTT. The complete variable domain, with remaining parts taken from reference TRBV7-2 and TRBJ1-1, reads GAGVSQSPSNKVTEKGKDVELRCDPISGHTALYWYRQSLGQGLEFLIYFQGNSAPDKSGLPSDRFSAERTGGSVSTLTIQRTQQEDSAVYLCASSIQTGLAEAFFGQGTRLTVV.

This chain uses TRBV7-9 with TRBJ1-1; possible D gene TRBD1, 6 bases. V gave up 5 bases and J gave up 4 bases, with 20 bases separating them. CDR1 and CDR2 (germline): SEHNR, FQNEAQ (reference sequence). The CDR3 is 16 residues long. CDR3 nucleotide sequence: TGTGCCAGCAGCCGGACCAATCAGGGGCGTAGCACTGAAGCTTTCTTT. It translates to CASSRTNQGRSTEAFF.

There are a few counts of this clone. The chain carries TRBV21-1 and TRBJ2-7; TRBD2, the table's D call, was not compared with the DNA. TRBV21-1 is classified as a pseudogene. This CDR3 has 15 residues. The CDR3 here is CASSSPASGRYEQYF. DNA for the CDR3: TGTGCCAGCAGCAGCCCTGCTAGCGGCCGTTACGAGCAGTACTTC.

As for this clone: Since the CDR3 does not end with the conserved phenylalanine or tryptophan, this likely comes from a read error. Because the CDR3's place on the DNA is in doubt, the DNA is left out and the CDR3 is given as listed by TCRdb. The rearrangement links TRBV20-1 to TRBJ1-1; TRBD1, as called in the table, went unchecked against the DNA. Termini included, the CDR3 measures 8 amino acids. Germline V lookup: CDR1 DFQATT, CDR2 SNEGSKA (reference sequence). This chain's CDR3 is CSVGQGYL.

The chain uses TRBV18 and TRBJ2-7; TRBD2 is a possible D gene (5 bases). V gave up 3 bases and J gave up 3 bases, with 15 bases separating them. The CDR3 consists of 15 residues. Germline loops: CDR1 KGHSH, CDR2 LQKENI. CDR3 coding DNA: TGTGCCAGCTCACCTTCCGGGGAATCTGTCTACGAGCAGTACTTC. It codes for CASSPSGESVYEQYF.

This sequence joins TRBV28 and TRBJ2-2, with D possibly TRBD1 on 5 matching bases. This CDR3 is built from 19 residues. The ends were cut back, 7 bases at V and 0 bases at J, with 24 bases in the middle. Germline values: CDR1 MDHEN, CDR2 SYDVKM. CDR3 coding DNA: TGTGCCAGCAATAGCTGGGGCCCTGGGCAGCGTACGAACACCGGGGAGCTGTTTTTT. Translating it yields CASNSWGPGQRTNTGELFF.